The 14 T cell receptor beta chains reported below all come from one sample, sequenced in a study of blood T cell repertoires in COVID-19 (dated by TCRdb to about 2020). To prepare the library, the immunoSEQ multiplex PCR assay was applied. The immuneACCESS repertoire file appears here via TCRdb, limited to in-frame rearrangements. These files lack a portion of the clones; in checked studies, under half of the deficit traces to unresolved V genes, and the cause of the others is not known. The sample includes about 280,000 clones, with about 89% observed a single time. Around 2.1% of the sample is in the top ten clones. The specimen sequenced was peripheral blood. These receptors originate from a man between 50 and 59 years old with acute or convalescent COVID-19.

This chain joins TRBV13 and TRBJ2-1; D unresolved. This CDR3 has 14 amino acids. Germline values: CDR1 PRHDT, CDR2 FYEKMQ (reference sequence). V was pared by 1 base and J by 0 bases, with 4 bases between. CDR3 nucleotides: TGTGCCAGCAGCTTAGCGGGCTCCTACAATGAGCAGTTCTTC. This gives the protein CASSLAGSYNEQFF.

This CDR3 reads CASSSMQGDEQYF. The CDR3 coding sequence is TGTGCCAGCAGCTCGATGCAGGGTGACGAGCAGTACTTC. The genes are TRBV3-1 (or the pseudogene TRBV3-2) and TRBJ2-7; a weak D match, TRBD1 (5 bases). This CDR3 is 13 amino acids long. The V end was cut by 5 bases, the J end by 5 bases, with 13 bases between. Germline V gene sequence: CDR1 LGHDT, CDR2 YNNKEL (reference sequence).

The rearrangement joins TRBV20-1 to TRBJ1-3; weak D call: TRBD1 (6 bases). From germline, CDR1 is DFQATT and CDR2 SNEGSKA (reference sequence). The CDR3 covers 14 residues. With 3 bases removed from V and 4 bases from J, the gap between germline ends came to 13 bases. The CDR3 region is CSASHRTAGNTIYF. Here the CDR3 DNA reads TGCAGTGCTAGTCATCGGACAGCGGGAAACACCATATATTTT.

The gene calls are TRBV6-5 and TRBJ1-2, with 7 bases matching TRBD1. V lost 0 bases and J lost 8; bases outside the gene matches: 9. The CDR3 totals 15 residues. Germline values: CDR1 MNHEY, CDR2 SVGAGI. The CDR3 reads CASSYSTGTVVGYTF. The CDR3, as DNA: TGTGCCAGCAGTTACTCGACGGGGACAGTAGTGGGCTACACCTTC.

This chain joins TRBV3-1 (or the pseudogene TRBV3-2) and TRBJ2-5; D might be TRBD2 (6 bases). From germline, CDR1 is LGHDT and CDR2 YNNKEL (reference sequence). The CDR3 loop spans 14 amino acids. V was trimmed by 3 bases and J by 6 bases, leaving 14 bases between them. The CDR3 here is CASSQGGVQKTQYF. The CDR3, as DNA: TGTGCCAGCAGCCAGGGAGGAGTACAAAAGACCCAGTACTTC.

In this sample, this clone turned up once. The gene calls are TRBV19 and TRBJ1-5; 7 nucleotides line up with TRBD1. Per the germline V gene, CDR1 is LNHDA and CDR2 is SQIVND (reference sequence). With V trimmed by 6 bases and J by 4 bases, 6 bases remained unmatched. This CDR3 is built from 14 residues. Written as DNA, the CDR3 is TGTGCCAGTAGCGGCGGGACAGCTAATCAGCCCCAGCATTTT. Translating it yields CASSGGTANQPQHF.

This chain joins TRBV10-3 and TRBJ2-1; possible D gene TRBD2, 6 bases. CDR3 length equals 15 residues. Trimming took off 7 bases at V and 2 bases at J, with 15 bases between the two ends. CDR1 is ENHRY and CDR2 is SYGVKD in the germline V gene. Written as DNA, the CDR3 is TGTGCCATCAAGCCCCGGGACTCCGCCTACAATGAGCAGTTCTTC. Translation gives CAIKPRDSAYNEQFF.

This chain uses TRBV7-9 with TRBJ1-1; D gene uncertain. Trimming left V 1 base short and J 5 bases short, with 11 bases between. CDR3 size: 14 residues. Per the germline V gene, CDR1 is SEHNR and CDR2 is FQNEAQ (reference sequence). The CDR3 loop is CASSLGEAATEAFF. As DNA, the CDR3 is TGTGCCAGCAGCTTAGGTGAGGCGGCAACTGAAGCTTTCTTT. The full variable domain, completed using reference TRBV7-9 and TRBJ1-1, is DTGVSQNPRHKITKRGQNVTFRCDPISEHNRLYWYRQTLGQGPEFLTYFQNEAQLEKSRLLSDRFSAERPKGSFSTLEIQRTEQGDSAMYLCASSLGEAATEAFFGQGTRLTVV.

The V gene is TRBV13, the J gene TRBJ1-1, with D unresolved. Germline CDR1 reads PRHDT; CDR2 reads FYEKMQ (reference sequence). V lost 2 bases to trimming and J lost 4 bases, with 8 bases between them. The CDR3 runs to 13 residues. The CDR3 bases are TGTGCCAGCAGCTTAAGCAAGAGCACTGAAGCTTTCTTT. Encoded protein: CASSLSKSTEAFF.

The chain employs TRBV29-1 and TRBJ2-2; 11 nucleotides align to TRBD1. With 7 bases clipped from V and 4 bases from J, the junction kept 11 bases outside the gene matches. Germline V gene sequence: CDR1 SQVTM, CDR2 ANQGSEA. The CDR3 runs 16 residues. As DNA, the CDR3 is TGCAGCGCCCAAAAGGGACAGGGGGGTAGCACCGGGGAGCTGTTTTTT. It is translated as CSAQKGQGGSTGELFF.

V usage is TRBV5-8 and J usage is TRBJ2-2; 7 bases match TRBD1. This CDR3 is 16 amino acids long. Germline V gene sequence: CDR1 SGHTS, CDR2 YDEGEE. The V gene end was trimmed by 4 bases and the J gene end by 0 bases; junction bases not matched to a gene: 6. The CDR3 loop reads CASSPRQGSNTGELFF. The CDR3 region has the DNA TGTGCCAGCAGCCCGAGACAGGGCTCGAACACCGGGGAGCTGTTTTTT.

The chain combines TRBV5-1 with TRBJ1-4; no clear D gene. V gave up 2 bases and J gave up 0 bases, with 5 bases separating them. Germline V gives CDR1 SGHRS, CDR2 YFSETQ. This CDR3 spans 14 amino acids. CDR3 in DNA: TGCGCCAGCAGCTTAACGGCAACTAATGAAAAACTGTTTTTT. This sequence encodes CASSLTATNEKLFF. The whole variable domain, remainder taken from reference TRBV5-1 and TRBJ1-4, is KAGVTQTPRYLIKTRGQQVTLSCSPISGHRSVSWYQQTPGQGLQFLFEYFSETQRNKGNFPGRFSGRQFSNSRSEMNVSTLELGDSALYLCASSLTATNEKLFFGSGTQLSVL.

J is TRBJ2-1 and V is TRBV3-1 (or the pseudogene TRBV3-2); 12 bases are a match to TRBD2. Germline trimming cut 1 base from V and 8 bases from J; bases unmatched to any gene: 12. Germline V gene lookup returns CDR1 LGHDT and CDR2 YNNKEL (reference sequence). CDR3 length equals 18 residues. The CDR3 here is CASSQGLAGALVIYEQFF. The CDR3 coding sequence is TGTGCCAGCAGCCAAGGACTAGCGGGGGCCCTAGTAATCTATGAGCAGTTCTTC.

For the CDR3, the DNA is TGTGCCAGCAGTTTCGTTGGTGAGAGAACCCAGTACTTC. Amino acid sequence: CASSFVGERTQYF. The chain combines TRBV27 with TRBJ2-5, with D hard to call. V lost 3 bases to trimming and J lost 8 bases, with 13 bases between them. Germline-derived CDR1 and CDR2 are MNHEY and SMNVEV (reference sequence). This CDR3 region has 13 residues.